The sequence of this T cell receptor (beta chain) was determined in a study of OX40 agonist ivuxolimab in advanced cancers. Study details: Dose-escalation cases comprised hepatocellular carcinoma, melanoma, renal cell or head and neck cancer.

As regards this clone: What it binds is not known.

Autoimmune disease history or systemic immunosuppression led to patient exclusion. CDR3 size: 15 residues. Germline loops: CDR1 LGHNA, CDR2 YNFKEQ. V lost 4 bases, J lost 2 bases, and 14 bases lay in between. The table came from immunoSEQ multiplex PCR; TCRdb's copy has only in-frame clones and leaves some out. The sample has about 86,000 clones, roughly nine tenths seen once. Overall study findings and caveats: Within 6 weeks, CD4+ and CD8+ blood T cells expanded clonally at 0.1 to 3.0 mg/kg.

Sample: CD4+ or CD8+ T cells sorted from blood, taken in a trial of the OX40 agonist ivuxolimab. This receptor was taken from an adult with an advanced solid tumor such as melanoma, head and neck, liver or kidney cancer. V is TRBV4-2 and J is TRBJ1-1; no clear D gene. The CDR3 loop is CASSPAQAINTEAFF. In nucleotides, the CDR3 is TGTGCCAGCAGCCCGGCCCAGGCGATTAACACTGAAGCTTTCTTT.